The 28 T cell receptor beta chains in this list originate from one sample, sequenced in a study of blood T cell repertoires in COVID-19. Assay: immunoSEQ multiplex PCR; the TCRdb copy retains only in-frame clones and omits some. The sample lists around 300,000 clones, around 90% seen once, with less than 1% in the top ten. Sequenced material: peripheral blood. The receptors come from a woman aged 40 to 50 who had recovered from COVID-19.

This rearrangement joins TRBV3-1 (or the pseudogene TRBV3-2) to TRBJ1-2; D not resolved. CDR3 length: 16 residues. Trimming removed 0 bases from V and 0 bases from J, with 11 bases in between. CDR1 LGHDT and CDR2 YNNKEL come from the germline V gene (reference sequence). For the CDR3, the DNA is TGTGCCAGCAGCCAAGATGACCGGGGAGCTAACTATGGCTACACCTTC. This sequence encodes CASSQDDRGANYGYTF.

V and J are TRBV18 and TRBJ1-2, with a weak D call TRBD1 (6 bases). The CDR3 has 13 amino acids. Germline V gene data show CDR1 as KGHSH and CDR2 as LQKENI. V gave up 7 bases and J gave up 2 bases, with 11 bases separating them. DNA for the CDR3: TGTGCCAGCTTGGCAGGGGAAAACTATGGCTACACCTTC. Residues: CASLAGENYGYTF.

The V gene is TRBV30, the J gene TRBJ2-3; possibly TRBD2 for D (5 bases). The V and J ends lost 5 bases and 4 bases respectively, with 13 bases between them. The CDR3 sequence is 13 residues long. CDR1 GTSNPN and CDR2 SVGIG come from the germline V gene (reference sequence). CDR3 residues: CAWELGGSDTQYF. Here the CDR3 DNA reads TGTGCCTGGGAACTGGGCGGGTCAGATACGCAGTATTTT.

This chain joins TRBV18 and TRBJ1-5; 7 bases are a match to TRBD1. V lost 5 bases, J lost 2 bases, and 0 bases stayed unmatched. This CDR3 region has 13 residues. Per germline, CDR1 KGHSH and CDR2 LQKENI. The CDR3 loop reads CASSTGGNQPQHF. CDR3 in DNA: TGTGCCAGCTCAACAGGGGGCAATCAGCCCCAGCATTTT.

The chain uses TRBV5-6 and TRBJ2-5; tentative D call: TRBD2 (6 bases). Deletions cut 4 bases from V and 2 bases from J, with 9 bases between. CDR3 length: 13 amino acids. The germline CDR1 and CDR2 sequences are SGHDT and YYEEEE. The CDR3 DNA sequence: TGTGCCAGCAGCAGGAGGGGACAAGAGACCCAGTACTTC. It codes for CASSRRGQETQYF. The whole variable domain, remainder taken from reference TRBV5-6 and TRBJ2-5, is DAGVTQSPTHLIKTRGQQVTLRCSPKSGHDTVSWYQQALGQGPQFIFQYYEEEERQRGNFPDRFSGHQFPNYSSELNVNALLLGDSALYLCASSRRGQETQYFGPGTRLLVL.

This sequence joins TRBV19 and TRBJ1-1, with 8 nucleotides matching TRBD1. Trimming took 1 base from V and 2 from J; bases not matched to a gene: 3. The V gene's germline CDR1 is LNHDA and CDR2 SQIVND (reference sequence). The CDR3 contains 15 residues. The CDR3 region has the DNA TGTGCCAGTAGTATAGGACAGGGGCTTAACACTGAAGCTTTCTTT. It yields the protein CASSIGQGLNTEAFF.

This chain's CDR3 is CASQATGNTIYF. The CDR3 DNA follows: TGTGCCAGTCAGGCAACTGGAAACACCATATATTTT. This chain links TRBV12-3 or TRBV12-4 with TRBJ1-3; D is unresolved. The CDR3 is 12 amino acids. Trimming took 9 bases from V and 2 from J, leaving 8 bases between them.

The chain carries TRBV9 and TRBJ2-5; 7 positions agree with TRBD1. CDR3 size: 14 residues. V lost 3 bases, J lost 5 bases, and 7 bases stayed unmatched. Germline V gene sequence: CDR1 SGDLS, CDR2 YYNGEE. The DNA of the CDR3 is TGTGCCAGCAGCGGGAACAGGGGAGAGGAGACCCAGTACTTC. The encoded protein is CASSGNRGEETQYF.

CDR3 amino acids: CASSVESSGYNEQFF. The CDR3 bases are TGTGCCAGCAGCGTAGAGTCTAGCGGCTACAATGAGCAGTTCTTC. V gene TRBV9 combines with J gene TRBJ2-1; 7 bases map to TRBD2. The CDR3 is 15 residues long. Germline V gene data show CDR1 as SGDLS and CDR2 as YYNGEE. Germline trimming cut 0 bases from V and 3 bases from J; bases unmatched to any gene: 3.

This clone was observed a single time. The CDR3 DNA sequence: TGTGCCAGCAGCACCCGGGACAGGGGGCACGAGCAGTACTTC. Translating it yields CASSTRDRGHEQYF. The rearrangement links TRBV5-8 to TRBJ2-7, with TRBD1 identical over 12 bases. In germline, CDR1 is SGHTS, CDR2 YDEGEE. The CDR3 has 14 residues. Trimming cost V 4 bases and J 5 bases; bases outside gene matches: 4.

V gene TRBV5-1 combines with J gene TRBJ1-1; D is uncertain. The V and J ends lost 5 bases and 6 bases respectively, with 17 bases between them. This CDR3 is 14 amino acids long. The germline CDR1 and CDR2 sequences are SGHRS and YFSETQ. This CDR3 reads CASRPGPHVAEAFF. DNA of the CDR3: TGCGCCAGCAGACCAGGCCCTCACGTGGCTGAAGCTTTCTTT.

There are a few counts of this clone. The V and J genes are TRBV5-8 and TRBJ1-5, with D perhaps TRBD1 (6 bases). Trimming left V 4 bases short and J 6 bases short, with 20 bases between. This CDR3 spans 16 amino acids. The germline V gene encodes CDR1 SGHTS and CDR2 YDEGEE. In DNA form, the CDR3 reads TGTGCCAGCAGCATAGGGAACAGGGTTGACGGTCAGCCCCAGCATTTT. Translation gives CASSIGNRVDGQPQHF.

This chain links TRBV5-1 with TRBJ1-2; a weak D match, TRBD1 (6 bases). This CDR3 contains 14 residues. Germline values: CDR1 SGHRS, CDR2 YFSETQ. Trimming removed 0 bases from V and 7 bases from J, with 13 bases in between. The CDR3 here is CASSLGDTSRGYTF. The CDR3 region has the DNA TGCGCCAGCAGCTTGGGGGACACTTCGCGTGGCTACACCTTC.

This clone was seen only a few times. The V gene is TRBV2, the J gene TRBJ2-3, with 14 bases fitting TRBD2. The V segment lost 5 bases and the J segment 5 bases; nucleotides outside the gene matches: 6. The CDR3 extends over 16 amino acids. Germline V gene lookup returns CDR1 SNHLY and CDR2 FYNNEI. CDR3 loop: CASSYRGLAGGDTQYF. Written as DNA, the CDR3 is TGTGCCAGCAGTTATAGAGGACTAGCGGGAGGAGATACGCAGTATTTT.

The chain's CDR3 is CASSTGKRPTGELFF. The CDR3 region has the DNA TGTGCCAGTAGCACAGGCAAGAGGCCCACCGGGGAGCTGTTTTTT. The chain carries TRBV19 and TRBJ2-2, with a possible D match to TRBD1 (5 bases). Germline loops: CDR1 LNHDA, CDR2 SQIVND (reference sequence). V shed 6 bases and J shed 4 bases, with 15 bases lying between them. CDR3 length: 15 amino acids.

This rearrangement joins TRBV7-3 to TRBJ2-7; the match to TRBD2 covers 8 bases. Germline CDR1 and CDR2: SGHTA and FQGTGA. Germline trimming cut 5 bases from V and 5 bases from J; bases unmatched to any gene: 5. The CDR3 totals 13 residues. The CDR3 sequence: CASSAGTSNEQYF. The CDR3 DNA reads as TGTGCCAGCAGCGCCGGGACTAGTAACGAGCAGTACTTC.

The gene calls are TRBV12-3 or TRBV12-4 and TRBJ2-7; TRBD2 matches 7 bases. The length of the CDR3 is 13 residues. V trimming: 7 bases; J trimming: 2 bases; junction bases outside the gene matches: 5. The CDR3 DNA sequence: TGTGCCAGCACCGGGACTAATACCTACGAGCAGTACTTC. Amino acid sequence: CASTGTNTYEQYF.

This clone was counted between two and nine times. The chain couples TRBV6-2 or TRBV6-3 to TRBJ2-2, with D perhaps TRBD2 (6 bases). Germline V gene lookup returns CDR1 MNHEY and CDR2 SVGEGT. The CDR3 is 15 amino acids. V lost 7 bases and J lost 6, with 18 bases in between. CDR3 nucleotides: TGTGCCAGCACCCCATCGGGACTGACAGCCGGGGAGCTGTTTTTT. Its translation: CASTPSGLTAGELFF.

The chain couples TRBV7-9 to TRBJ2-7; possible D gene TRBD1, 6 bases. V lost 2 bases and J lost 4, with 18 bases in between. Germline V gives CDR1 SEHNR, CDR2 FQNEAQ (reference sequence). This CDR3 contains 16 residues. The CDR3 loop is CASSLSLGASGYEQYF. For the CDR3, the DNA is TGTGCCAGCAGCTTATCGCTGGGGGCTTCTGGGTACGAGCAGTACTTC.

This clone turned up a few times. The chain uses TRBV2 and TRBJ2-6; D might be TRBD1 (6 bases). The CDR3 runs 15 residues. CDR1 is SNHLY and CDR2 is FYNNEI in the germline V gene. CDR3 sequence reads: CVHRDTRSGANVLTF. DNA for the CDR3: TGTGTTCACCGGGACACCCGTTCTGGGGCCAACGTCCTGACTTTC. Complete variable domain (other parts from reference TRBV2 and TRBJ2-6): EPEVTQTPSHQVTQMGQEVILRCVPISNHLYFYWYRQILGQKVEFLVSFYNNEISEKSEIFDDQFSVERPDGSNFTLKIRSTKLEDSAMYFCVHRDTRSGANVLTFGAGSRLTVL.

This clone was seen once. This rearrangement joins TRBV4-1 to TRBJ2-7; the D gene is possibly TRBD2 (5 bases). V lost 1 base and J lost 3, with 13 bases in between. The germline V gene has CDR1 MGHRA and CDR2 YSYEKL. This CDR3 has 15 amino acids. CDR3 DNA: TGCGCCAGCAGCCAAGTCGAGGGAGACCTCTACGAGCAGTACTTC. Its protein product is CASSQVEGDLYEQYF.

This clone has more than one count but fewer than ten. The chain combines TRBV5-1 with TRBJ2-3; the match to TRBD1 covers 8 bases. CDR1 and CDR2 (germline): SGHRS, YFSETQ. The CDR3 spans 15 residues. The V gene end was trimmed by 1 base and the J gene end by 5 bases; junction bases not matched to a gene: 6. CDR3: CASSLPGTGIDTQYF. The DNA for the CDR3 is TGCGCCAGCAGCTTGCCTGGGACAGGAATAGATACGCAGTATTTT.

J is TRBJ1-1 and V is TRBV27; TRBD1 matches 8 bases. Germline CDR1 and CDR2: MNHEY and SMNVEV (reference sequence). The CDR3 runs 18 residues. V was pared by 10 bases and J by 0 bases, with 19 bases of the junction left unmatched. The CDR3 region is CATPSLGDRSFLNTEAFF. The CDR3 DNA sequence: TGTGCCACCCCGTCCTTAGGGGACAGGTCTTTCTTGAACACTGAAGCTTTCTTT.

This chain joins TRBV11-2 and TRBJ2-1; 14 bases map to TRBD2. Unmatched junction bases numbered 9, after V lost 5 bases and J lost 6 bases. Germline CDR1 and CDR2: SGHAT and FQNNGV. The CDR3 has 17 amino acids. CDR3 sequence reads: CASSIPAGTSGSNEQFF. The CDR3 nucleotides read TGTGCCAGCAGCATCCCCGCCGGGACTAGCGGGAGCAATGAGCAGTTCTTC.

CDR3 amino acids: CASSRGSSYNEQFF. CDR3 bases: TGTGCCAGCAGCCGAGGTAGTTCCTACAATGAGCAGTTCTTC. V and J are TRBV14 and TRBJ2-1; the D is unclear. Germline loops: CDR1 SGHDN, CDR2 FVKESK. There are 14 residues in the CDR3. V lost 4 bases, J lost 1 base, and 8 bases lay in between.

This clone was seen more than once but under ten times. The genes are TRBV15 and TRBJ2-1, with D possibly TRBD2 on 6 matching bases. Germline V gives CDR1 LNHNV, CDR2 YYDKDF (reference sequence). Trimming pared 5 bases from V and 2 bases from J, leaving 16 bases between. The CDR3 totals 16 residues. In DNA, the CDR3 is TGTGCCACCAGCCGCCAATATAGCGGAACCTACAATGAGCAGTTCTTC. Protein product: CATSRQYSGTYNEQFF.

The chain couples TRBV30 to TRBJ1-2; tentative D call: TRBD1 (5 bases). CDR1 and CDR2 from the germline V gene are GTSNPN and SVGIG (reference sequence). V shed 0 bases and J shed 4 bases, with 9 bases lying between them. The CDR3 is 13 amino acids. The CDR3 coding sequence is TGTGCCTGGAGTGTGGCACAGGCCTATGGCTACACCTTC. Its protein is CAWSVAQAYGYTF.

This clone was detected once. The chain joins TRBV9 to TRBJ2-5; 10 bases line up with TRBD2. CDR1 and CDR2 from the germline V gene are SGDLS and YYNGEE. Losses at the gene ends were 7 bases for V and 6 bases for J; bases not matched to a gene: 15. The length of the CDR3 is 16 residues. CDR3 in amino acids: CASPRPKREGGKTQYF. CDR3 DNA sequence: TGTGCCAGCCCCCGCCCTAAGCGGGAGGGTGGCAAGACCCAGTACTTC.